This entry is about one T cell receptor beta chain. Study processing details: Reference gene primers were amplified, and this amplification served to estimate nucleated cell counts. The repertoire was sequenced with immunoSEQ multiplex PCR; TCRdb's copy has only in-frame clones and lacks some. V, J and clone size were drawn from that table, and D and trimming were deduced from the DNA. The sample includes 50,000 to 65,000 clones, approximately 80% of them seen just once. The CDR3 is made up of 14 amino acids. The V end lost 5 bases, the J end lost 0 bases, and 10 bases lay between the germline ends. Germline V gene sequence: CDR1 SEHNR, CDR2 FQNEAQ (reference sequence). The data derive from a study of blood T cell repertoires in COVID-19. Study as a whole: PBMCs, B-cell-depleted T cells, or T cells provided the cDNA or gDNA that made up the material.

The sample consisted of peripheral blood. The clonotype comes from a woman aged 50 to 60 with active or convalescent COVID-19. The chain is built from TRBV7-9 and TRBJ1-1; no reliable D call. In DNA form, the CDR3 reads TGTGCCAGCAGCCGCGCGGGCATGAACACTGAAGCTTTCTTT. It codes for CASSRAGMNTEAFF.